The clone carrying this T cell receptor beta chain was detected many times. Antigen specificity is unknown. The data derive from a study of T cells in Graves' hyperthyroidism and ophthalmopathy. Study background: Initial diagnosis, before any treatment, was when peripheral blood was collected. General study findings and limits: Most clonotypes that expanded in the thyroid above 0.001 also showed up in blood. Stable hyperthyroidism and ophthalmopathy were separated using 13 V-J signatures.

Germline V gene sequence: CDR1 MNHEY, CDR2 SVGAGI. J lost 2 bases, V lost 8 bases, and 8 bases had no gene match. This CDR3 is built from 14 residues. Amplified TCR beta CDR3 regions derived from RNA transcripts. During a first-round RT-PCR of the TCR CDR3, the HTBI primer set was used. TCRdb independently ran MiXCR on the multiplex PCR reads; one entry per CDR3 protein. The sample carries about 520,000 distinct CDR3 sequences, less than 25% recorded once. Exclusion of a patient resulted from uncontrolled infection, other autoimmune disease, pregnancy or lactation. The rearrangement links TRBV6-5 to TRBJ1-1, with 7 nucleotides matching TRBD1. The sequence came from a man aged 18 to 30 with Graves' hyperthyroidism. The sequenced material came from blood. This CDR3 is CASYPGQTNTEAFF. The CDR3 DNA sequence: TGTGCCAGCTATCCGGGACAGACTAACACTGAAGCTTTCTTT.